These 18 T cell receptor beta chains share one sample of origin, sequenced in a study of cytomegalovirus exposure and HLA in healthy donors. Amplification used 60 Vbeta primers and 13 Jbeta primers. Method: immunoSEQ multiplex PCR; TCRdb's copy keeps in-frame clones and lacks some. Here the sample spans 130,000 or so clones, roughly 70% being singletons. The sequenced material came from PBMCs. All receptors come from a man aged 35 to 55 in good health and CMV-seropositive.

This chain connects TRBV5-6 to TRBJ1-2, with D unresolved. V gave up 4 bases and J gave up 4 bases, with 14 bases separating them. Germline V CDR1 and CDR2: SGHDT, YYEEEE. There are 14 residues in the CDR3. The CDR3: CASSPDAGSYGYTF. The CDR3 coding sequence is TGTGCCAGCAGCCCGGATGCGGGAAGCTATGGCTACACCTTC. Full variable domain (remainder filled in from reference TRBV5-6 and TRBJ1-2): DAGVTQSPTHLIKTRGQQVTLRCSPKSGHDTVSWYQQALGQGPQFIFQYYEEEERQRGNFPDRFSGHQFPNYSSELNVNALLLGDSALYLCASSPDAGSYGYTFGSGTRLTVV.

This chain connects TRBV7-9 to TRBJ1-5; TRBD1 might be the D (5 bases). Trimming left V 5 bases short and J 7 bases short, with 12 bases between. Germline CDR1 and CDR2: SEHNR and FQNEAQ (reference sequence). The CDR3 totals 13 residues. This CDR3 reads CASSPLGRQPQHF. The CDR3 DNA reads TGTGCCAGCAGCCCACTGGGGCGGCAGCCCCAGCATTTT.

This clone was counted a single time. The chain carries TRBV6-5 and TRBJ2-1; 9 positions match TRBD1. Germline V gene data show CDR1 as MNHEY and CDR2 as SVGAGI. There are 15 residues in the CDR3. The junction had 7 bases not matched to a gene; V was cut back by 3 bases and J by 7 bases. The CDR3 DNA reads TGTGCCAGCAGTTATATAGGGACAGGGTTGAATGAGCAGTTCTTC. Translation: CASSYIGTGLNEQFF.

The V and J genes are TRBV27 and TRBJ2-7, with no clear D. Deletions cut 0 bases from V and 0 bases from J, with 12 bases between. The CDR3 spans 16 residues. Germline assignment: CDR1 MNHEY and CDR2 SMNVEV (reference sequence). As DNA, the CDR3 is TGTGCCAGCAGTTTATCGGCACCGCTCAGCTCCTACGAGCAGTACTTC. Residues: CASSLSAPLSSYEQYF.

Here the CDR3 DNA reads TGTGCCAGCAGCCCCATCAGGGGGGTTGGAAACACCATATATTTT. The encoded protein is CASSPIRGVGNTIYF. The rearrangement uses TRBV9 and TRBJ1-3, with 7 bases that match TRBD1. Germline loops: CDR1 SGDLS, CDR2 YYNGEE. V lost 4 bases and J lost 3; bases outside the gene matches: 7. The CDR3 totals 15 residues.

This clone has a handful of counts. The chain links TRBV28 to TRBJ1-2, with TRBD1 identical over 8 bases. The junction had 3 bases not matched to a gene; V was cut back by 2 bases and J by 4 bases. Germline CDR1 MDHEN, CDR2 SYDVKM. The CDR3 is 14 residues long. CDR3 nucleotides: TGTGCCAGCAGTTTAGGCAGGGGGCTCTATGGCTACACCTTC. Translating gives CASSLGRGLYGYTF.

V gene TRBV2 combines with J gene TRBJ2-7; TRBD1 aligns across 9 bases. Germline CDR1 reads SNHLY; CDR2 reads FYNNEI. The CDR3 spans 13 residues. With V trimmed by 6 bases and J by 7 bases, 7 bases remained unmatched. CDR3 in amino acids: CASRRTGAGEQYF. For the CDR3, the DNA is TGTGCCAGCAGGAGGACAGGGGCTGGTGAGCAGTACTTC.

The chain has TRBV5-1 and TRBJ1-5, with 9 bases lining up with TRBD1. Germline CDR1 is SGHRS and CDR2 is YFSETQ. V shed 3 bases, J shed 4 bases, and the junction held 2 bases outside the gene matches. This CDR3 contains 14 residues. CDR3 region: CASSWGTGNQPQHF. Written as DNA, the CDR3 is TGCGCCAGCAGCTGGGGGACAGGGAATCAGCCCCAGCATTTT.

The V call is TRBV7-6, the J call TRBJ2-3; D is unresolved. Germline CDR1 is SGHVS and CDR2 is FNYEAQ. V lost 2 bases to trimming and J lost 0 bases, with 15 bases between them. The CDR3 extends over 17 amino acids. Here the CDR3 DNA reads TGTGCCAGCAGCTTAACCAATCACGTGGCTAGCACAGATACGCAGTATTTT. Its translation is CASSLTNHVASTDTQYF.

The rearrangement links TRBV5-1 to TRBJ2-1; 9 positions match TRBD1. Trimming removed 9 bases from V and 9 bases from J; junction bases left unmatched: 10. Germline CDR1 reads SGHRS; CDR2 reads YFSETQ. The CDR3 is 13 amino acids. Here the CDR3 reads CATSSGQGIEQFF. In DNA form, the CDR3 reads TGCGCCACCTCGTCGGGACAGGGAATTGAGCAGTTCTTC.

For this clone: The CDR3 ends on some other residue instead of the conserved phenylalanine or tryptophan, so this is likely a read error. The CDR3 DNA reads as TGCGCCAGCAGCCAAGGAGAACTAGCGGGACTCCCCTACGAGCAGTACCTC. It is translated as CASSQGELAGLPYEQYL. The chain recombines TRBV4-1 with TRBJ2-7, with 10 nucleotides matching TRBD2. Germline V gene data show CDR1 as MGHRA and CDR2 as YSYEKL. V shed 1 base and J 2 bases; nucleotides not matched to a gene: 8. The CDR3 runs to 17 residues.

This clone has a handful of counts. V gene TRBV29-1 combines with J gene TRBJ1-1, with D unresolved. V dropped 6 bases and J dropped 2 bases, with 10 bases sitting between them. The CDR3 sequence is 12 residues long. Germline V gene data show CDR1 as SQVTM and CDR2 as ANQGSEA. The CDR3 DNA reads as TGCAGCGTCGGAAGCGGTAACACTGAAGCTTTCTTT. Translation: CSVGSGNTEAFF.

The rearrangement uses TRBV5-4 and TRBJ2-7, with D perhaps matching TRBD2 (6 bases). V lost 8 bases and J 1 base, leaving 16 bases between the germline ends. The CDR3 has 14 amino acids. Germline V gene lookup returns CDR1 SGHNT and CDR2 YYREEE (reference sequence). This CDR3 reads CASKPDGSSYEQYF. The CDR3 DNA is TGTGCCAGTAAACCCGACGGGAGTTCCTACGAGCAGTACTTC.

This chain connects TRBV2 to TRBJ2-7; TRBD1 aligns across 8 bases. Germline V gene data show CDR1 as SNHLY and CDR2 as FYNNEI. The CDR3 is 13 residues long. With 4 bases clipped from V and 6 bases from J, the junction kept 5 bases outside the gene matches. The DNA of the CDR3 is TGTGCCAGCAGTGTTGGACAGGGAGGCGAGCAGTACTTC. Translated, it gives CASSVGQGGEQYF.

This chain joins TRBV28 and TRBJ1-5; D is unclear. Germline lookup yields CDR1 MDHEN and CDR2 SYDVKM. Trimming left V 3 bases short and J 3 bases short, with 9 bases between. This CDR3 is 14 amino acids long. Here the CDR3 DNA reads TGTGCCAGCAGTTTTGGTTCGGTCAATCAGCCCCAGCATTTT. Its protein is CASSFGSVNQPQHF.

This clone has just a few counts. This CDR3 is CASSESQGSSLSGANVLTF. For the CDR3, the DNA is TGCGCCAGCAGTGAGTCCCAGGGGAGCTCTCTCTCTGGGGCCAACGTCCTGACTTTC. The chain carries TRBV10-2 and TRBJ2-6; D possibly corresponds to TRBD1 (6 bases). The germline V gene encodes CDR1 WSHSY and CDR2 SAAADI. The CDR3 contains 19 residues. V was cut by 0 bases and J by 0 bases, with 15 bases left in between.

The V call is TRBV9, the J call TRBJ2-3; 8 positions agree with TRBD1. CDR3 length equals 15 residues. V was pared by 3 bases and J by 2 bases, with 5 bases of the junction left unmatched. Germline-derived CDR1 and CDR2 are SGDLS and YYNGEE. CDR3 nucleotides: TGTGCCAGCAGCGGCCGGGACAGGACCACAGATACGCAGTATTTT. As protein: CASSGRDRTTDTQYF. The whole variable domain, filled in from reference TRBV9 and TRBJ2-3, reads DSGVTQTPKHLITATGQRVTLRCSPRSGDLSVYWYQQSLDQGLQFLIQYYNGEERAKGNILERFSAQQFPDLHSELNLSSLELGDSALYFCASSGRDRTTDTQYFGPGTRLTVL.

This chain joins TRBV28 and TRBJ1-1; TRBD1 agrees at 9 bases. Trimming at V came to 6 bases and at J to 1 base, leaving 3 bases not matched to a gene. The CDR3 totals 14 residues. Germline assignment: CDR1 MDHEN and CDR2 SYDVKM. CDR3 sequence reads: CASRAGQGNTEAFF. CDR3 in DNA: TGTGCCAGCAGGGCGGGACAGGGGAACACTGAAGCTTTCTTT.